This TCR beta chain was identified during a study of blood T cell repertoires in COVID-19 (dated by TCRdb to 2018 to 2021). With respect to the entire study: Samples from collaborators originated in the United States, Italy and Spain and spanned both the acute and convalescent phases of COVID-19. The repertoires were released in a freely available public database intended as a resource for research on the immune response to SARS-CoV-2. The prospective study material was composed of cDNA or gDNA derived from T cells, B-cell-depleted T cells, or PBMCs. HLA class I and class II types, where available, came from metadata supplied by the sample provider rather than from assay-based typing. The dataset comprised deeply sampled blood TCRbeta repertoires from subjects exposed to, actively infected with, or recovered from COVID-19. Nearly every sample came with metadata listing a de-identified subject ID, COVID-19 status, age in years and sex. The samples were drawn from two sources: the first 160 participants of the ongoing ImmuneRACE study, and approximately 1,300 subjects contributed by 6 global collaborators. The study at large found these results: How much clinical and demographic metadata was included differed by source and by participant, and the metadata was provided uncurated.

As regards this clone: The target of this receptor is not known. No base quality values were provided; no much bigger clone lies one nucleotide off.

The immunoSEQ Assay, a bias-controlled multiplex PCR, was used to amplify TCRbeta CDR3 regions from genomic DNA. The authors processed their data as follows. The number of nucleated cells in each sample was estimated by amplification of reference gene primers within the assay. To quantify the absolute abundance of each unique TCRbeta CDR3 rearrangement, sequence reads were collapsed and filtered. For each sample, productive Simpson clonality was calculated as the square root of Simpson's diversity index over productive rearrangements. Not all clones reach the TCRdb copy of this immuneACCESS table, which keeps in-frame sequences only. Checked studies attribute under half of the gap to unresolved V genes and leave the rest unexplained. V and J calls and clone size are those listed in that table; D and trimming were worked out from the DNA. Here the sample has about 220,000 clones; roughly 80% occur a single time. 5.1% of the sample is in the top ten clones.

V gives up 2 bases and J gives up 9 bases, and the segment between their germline ends measures 17 bases. The CDR3 runs 13 amino acids, cysteine and phenylalanine included. Here the CDR3 DNA is all that survives: 39 bases in frame from base 1. CDR1 and CDR2 are read off the germline V gene (reference sequence) as GTSNPN and SVGIG. Samples from volunteer blood donors who had recovered from COVID-19 were contributed by a second Seattle source. Each collaborating institution followed its own protocols to collect whole blood in K2EDTA tubes. For TCRbeta analysis, collaborators shipped samples as frozen whole blood, isolated PBMCs, or DNA extracted from either of those sample types.

This clonotype originated in an older woman who had recovered from COVID-19. This chain is built from TRBV30 and TRBJ2-7; matching of 6 bases hints at TRBD2 as the D gene. The sample consisted of peripheral blood. The CDR3 sequence is CAWSPPASSGQYF. The DNA reads TGTGCCTGGAGTCCGCCGGCTAGTAGCGGGCAGTACTTC.